This note documents a single T cell receptor (beta chain) sequence. Its specificity is unknown. The V gene end was trimmed by 0 bases and the J gene end by 4 bases; junction bases not matched to a gene: 5. The CDR3 consists of 16 residues. Germline V lookup: CDR1 ENHRY, CDR2 SYGVKD. The data were produced by immunoSEQ multiplex PCR, yet TCRdb's version contains in-frame clones alone and is incomplete. The top ten hold about 1.5% of the sample, which has 950,000 to 1,100,000 clones, about 75% seen once. This entry belongs to a study of shared clonotypes between healthy human individuals. Study-level findings and limits: Non-shared clonotypes showed lower generation probabilities than clonotypes common to all four donors. Sharing across four donors was highest in naive CD4 (around 5%) and lowest in memory CD8 (roughly 0.4%).

Input material: memory CD4+ T cells sorted from blood. Subset specified: CD45RA-negative fraction. The chain employs TRBV10-3 and TRBJ2-2; TRBD2 agrees at 7 bases. The source is a young man in good health. Here the CDR3 reads CAISESGGSGTGELFF. CDR3 nucleotides: TGTGCCATCAGTGAGTCTGGCGGGAGTGGCACCGGGGAGCTGTTTTTT.